These 28 T cell receptor beta chains share one sample of origin, sequenced in a study of blood T cell repertoires in COVID-19. TCRdb's copy holds only in-frame clones and misses some; the assay was immunoSEQ multiplex PCR. The sample lists about 200,000 clones, about 80% occurring once. The sequenced sample consisted of peripheral blood. The receptors come from a middle-aged woman with active or convalescent COVID-19.

The rearrangement joins TRBV5-6 to TRBJ1-2, with 7 bases aligning to TRBD1. Per the germline V gene, CDR1 is SGHDT and CDR2 is YYEEEE. The ends lost 0 bases at V and 6 bases at J; junction bases unmatched: 8. The CDR3 sequence is 15 residues long. The CDR3: CASSLAGGTADGYTF. CDR3 sequence (DNA): TGTGCCAGCAGCTTGGCCGGCGGGACAGCGGATGGCTACACCTTC.

The rearrangement joins TRBV6-6 to TRBJ1-1, with TRBD1 identical over 7 bases. Per the germline V gene, CDR1 is MNHNY and CDR2 is SVGAGI (reference sequence). The CDR3 is 15 residues long. The junction had 8 bases not matched to a gene; V was cut back by 6 bases and J by 1 base. Written as DNA, the CDR3 is TGTGCCAGCAGCGCGCGTCACAGGGGGAACACTGAAGCTTTCTTT. It codes for CASSARHRGNTEAFF.

The genes are TRBV5-4 and TRBJ1-1, with D perhaps matching TRBD1 (6 bases). The V and J ends lost 4 bases and 0 bases respectively, with 19 bases between them. The CDR3 consists of 17 residues. Germline V gene sequence: CDR1 SGHNT, CDR2 YYREEE (reference sequence). For the CDR3, the DNA is TGTGCCAGCAGCCGCCCGAGGACAGAGTATATGAACACTGAAGCTTTCTTT. It yields the protein CASSRPRTEYMNTEAFF.

This clone was seen only a few times. The chain is built from TRBV7-9 and TRBJ2-2; the D gene is possibly TRBD1 (6 bases). Germline CDR1 is SEHNR and CDR2 is FQNEAQ (reference sequence). Trimming pared 2 bases from V and 6 bases from J, leaving 10 bases between. This CDR3 region has 14 residues. CDR3 region: CASSLIQGSGELFF. The DNA for the CDR3 is TGTGCCAGCAGCTTAATTCAGGGGTCCGGGGAGCTGTTTTTT.

The rearrangement uses TRBV4-3 and TRBJ2-2, with D possibly TRBD2 on 5 matching bases. Trimming cost V 0 bases and J 2 bases, with 10 bases left between them. This CDR3 contains 16 residues. Germline CDR1 reads LGHNA; CDR2 reads YSLEER. CDR3: CASSQDLGRNTGELFF. The CDR3 nucleotides are TGCGCCAGCAGCCAAGACCTAGGGAGAAACACCGGGGAGCTGTTTTTT.

The V gene is TRBV2, the J gene TRBJ1-4; D remains unclear. The CDR3 is made up of 14 amino acids. Germline assignment: CDR1 SNHLY and CDR2 FYNNEI. V shed 8 bases and J shed 1 base, with 11 bases lying between them. The CDR3: CASLKGETNEKLFF. DNA for the CDR3: TGTGCCAGCCTGAAGGGAGAAACTAATGAAAAACTGTTTTTT.

V is TRBV4-3 and J is TRBJ2-1, with TRBD2 matching over 8 bases. CDR3 length: 16 amino acids. CDR1 is LGHNA, CDR2 YSLEER, per germline. The junction had 6 bases not matched to a gene; V was cut back by 0 bases and J by 5 bases. Here the CDR3 reads CASSQDGRGGNNEQFF. The CDR3 DNA follows: TGCGCCAGCAGCCAAGACGGCCGGGGGGGGAACAATGAGCAGTTCTTC.

The chain couples TRBV19 to TRBJ1-2, with D perhaps TRBD1 (6 bases). Germline lookup yields CDR1 LNHDA and CDR2 SQIVND (reference sequence). V gave up 6 bases and J gave up 5 bases, with 16 bases separating them. The CDR3 has 14 residues. The CDR3 region has the DNA TGTGCCAGTAGGAGGGGGGGCAGTCGGTATGGCTACACCTTC. Amino acids: CASRRGGSRYGYTF.

The chain recombines TRBV6-5 with TRBJ1-3, with D tentatively TRBD1 (6 bases). V was clipped by 7 bases and J by 1 base, with 11 bases between them. This CDR3 region has 14 residues. Germline V gene lookup returns CDR1 MNHEY and CDR2 SVGAGI. CDR3 bases: TGTGCCAGCAATGCAGGGGAGTCTGGAAACACCATATATTTT. This translates into CASNAGESGNTIYF.

The genes are TRBV5-5 and TRBJ2-1; D is perhaps TRBD1 (5 bases). This CDR3 spans 14 amino acids. CDR1 is SGHKS, CDR2 YYEKEE, per germline (reference sequence). V shed 4 bases and J shed 6 bases, with 14 bases lying between them. In DNA form, the CDR3 reads TGTGCCAGCAGCCCCGATCACAGGTTCAATGAGCAGTTCTTC. Its protein is CASSPDHRFNEQFF.

CDR3 protein: CASRTGTGNTIYF. The CDR3 DNA reads TGTGCCAGCCGTACAGGGACCGGAAACACCATATATTTT. The chain links TRBV28 to TRBJ1-3, with D possibly matching TRBD1 (6 bases). The germline V gene encodes CDR1 MDHEN and CDR2 SYDVKM. Trimming took off 8 bases at V and 4 bases at J, with 12 bases between the two ends. This CDR3 comprises 13 residues.

The V gene is TRBV7-6, the J gene TRBJ2-1; TRBD2 matches 9 bases. The J segment lost 4 bases and the V segment lost 5 bases, leaving 6 bases of the junction unmatched. The CDR3 has 15 amino acids. Germline V gene sequence: CDR1 SGHVS, CDR2 FNYEAQ. The CDR3 loop is CASSRTSVGYNEQFF. The CDR3 DNA sequence: TGTGCCAGCAGCCGGACTAGCGTTGGGTACAATGAGCAGTTCTTC.

This sequence joins TRBV7-2 and TRBJ2-1; TRBD2 aligns across 10 bases. Trimming cost V 2 bases and J 6 bases; bases outside gene matches: 7. This CDR3 contains 16 residues. The germline V gene has CDR1 SGHTA and CDR2 FQGNSA. The CDR3 sequence: CASSLLGAGGPNEQFF. The CDR3 coding sequence is TGTGCCAGCAGCTTACTCGGAGCGGGGGGGCCCAATGAGCAGTTCTTC.

The chain carries TRBV6-1 and TRBJ1-1; 8 bases match TRBD1. V shed 4 bases and J 0 bases; nucleotides not matched to a gene: 7. This CDR3 comprises 16 residues. Germline CDR1 reads MNHNS; CDR2 reads SASEGT. Written as DNA, the CDR3 is TGTGCCAGCAGTGTTTACAGGGGGTCGATGAACACTGAAGCTTTCTTT. This translates into CASSVYRGSMNTEAFF.

The chain couples TRBV19 to TRBJ2-1; possibly TRBD2 for D (5 bases). This CDR3 contains 15 residues. The germline V and J ends were trimmed by 5 bases and 0 bases, with 11 bases remaining between them. The germline V gene encodes CDR1 LNHDA and CDR2 SQIVND (reference sequence). This chain's CDR3 is CASSPDSSSYNEQFF. In DNA form, the CDR3 reads TGTGCCAGTAGTCCGGACTCGAGCTCCTACAATGAGCAGTTCTTC.

The chain uses TRBV25-1 and TRBJ1-5, with D possibly matching TRBD1 (5 bases). The germline V and J ends were trimmed by 6 bases and 0 bases, with 9 bases remaining between them. From germline, CDR1 is MGHDK and CDR2 SYGVNS. CDR3 size: 14 residues. DNA of the CDR3: TGTGCCAGCAGAGGCAGGGATAGCAATCAGCCCCAGCATTTT. The encoded protein is CASRGRDSNQPQHF. The full variable domain, rest sourced from reference TRBV25-1 and TRBJ1-5, is EADIYQTPRYLVIGTGKKITLECSQTMGHDKMYWYQQDPGMELHLIHYSYGVNSTEKGDLSSESTVSRIRTEHFPLTLESARPSHTSQYLCASRGRDSNQPQHFGDGTRLSIL.

The chain links TRBV4-1 to TRBJ2-7; D is perhaps TRBD1 (6 bases). V lost 0 bases to trimming and J lost 3 bases, with 18 bases between them. Germline CDR1 and CDR2: MGHRA and YSYEKL. The CDR3 spans 17 residues. The CDR3 spells CASSQDRTRGSRYEQYF. CDR3 nucleotide sequence: TGCGCCAGCAGCCAAGATCGGACAAGGGGGTCCCGCTACGAGCAGTACTTC.

This chain links TRBV27 with TRBJ2-1; 9 nucleotides match TRBD1. The J segment lost 6 bases and the V segment lost 9 bases, leaving 6 bases of the junction unmatched. This CDR3 has 13 residues. Germline V gene lookup returns CDR1 MNHEY and CDR2 SMNVEV (reference sequence). The CDR3 nucleotides are TGTGCCAGTCGGGACAGGGAAGGCAATGAGCAGTTCTTC. It is translated as CASRDREGNEQFF.

The chain has TRBV5-1 and TRBJ2-7, with TRBD1 matching over 12 bases. In germline, CDR1 is SGHRS, CDR2 YFSETQ. V lost 3 bases and J lost 6; bases outside the gene matches: 10. The length of the CDR3 is 16 residues. The CDR3 sequence is CASSWDRGQIATEQYF. The CDR3 DNA reads as TGCGCCAGCAGCTGGGACAGGGGGCAAATTGCAACCGAGCAGTACTTC.

The V and J genes are TRBV29-1 and TRBJ2-5; 11 positions match TRBD2. The CDR3 length is 14 residues. J lost 4 bases, V lost 7 bases, and 8 bases had no gene match. Germline loops: CDR1 SQVTM, CDR2 ANQGSEA. The CDR3 is CSGQLAGELETQYF. As DNA, the CDR3 is TGCAGCGGTCAACTAGCGGGGGAGCTAGAGACCCAGTACTTC.

Only one count was recorded for this clone. The V call is TRBV2, the J call TRBJ1-4, with D tentatively TRBD1 (5 bases). This CDR3 is built from 12 residues. V dropped 6 bases and J dropped 8 bases, with 10 bases sitting between them. Germline loops: CDR1 SNHLY, CDR2 FYNNEI. CDR3 in DNA: TGTGCCAGCAGCTACGCAGGGGAAAAACTGTTTTTT. It codes for CASSYAGEKLFF.

This clone has just one count. The chain couples TRBV30 to TRBJ1-5; possible D gene TRBD1, 5 bases. The CDR3 has 12 residues. Trimming pared 3 bases from V and 6 bases from J, leaving 9 bases between. The germline CDR1 and CDR2 sequences are GTSNPN and SVGIG (reference sequence). The CDR3 coding sequence is TGTGCCTGGAGAGAAACAGGTCAGCCCCAGCATTTT. It encodes CAWRETGQPQHF. The full variable domain, completed using reference TRBV30 and TRBJ1-5, is SQTIHQWPATLVQPVGSPLSLECTVEGTSNPNLYWYRQAAGRGLQLLFYSVGIGQISSEVPQNLSASRPQDRQFILSSKKLLLSDSGFYLCAWRETGQPQHFGDGTRLSIL.

This clone is a singleton in its sample. The CDR3 protein is CASRRPGQSNEKLFF. The CDR3 bases are TGTGCCAGCAGACGGCCGGGACAGAGTAATGAAAAACTGTTTTTT. The chain links TRBV27 to TRBJ1-4; 7 bases fit TRBD1. Germline-derived CDR1 and CDR2 are MNHEY and SMNVEV (reference sequence). CDR3 length equals 15 residues. V lost 6 bases and J lost 4; bases outside the gene matches: 8.

This clone was detected only once. The rearrangement links TRBV13 to TRBJ2-7; 10 bases align to TRBD1. The junction had 6 bases not matched to a gene; V was cut back by 6 bases and J by 4 bases. The CDR3 length is 14 residues. Looked up from germline, CDR1 is PRHDT and CDR2 is FYEKMQ (reference sequence). The CDR3 nucleotides are TGTGCCAGCAGTTCCGACAGGGGGCGGTACGAGCAGTACTTC. Amino acids: CASSSDRGRYEQYF.

This chain connects TRBV4-1 to TRBJ1-5; 7 nucleotides line up with TRBD1. Germline V gene sequence: CDR1 MGHRA, CDR2 YSYEKL. The length of the CDR3 is 15 residues. The ends lost 1 base at V and 5 bases at J; junction bases unmatched: 5. The CDR3 here is CASSQVITGDQPQHF. CDR3 sequence (DNA): TGCGCCAGCAGCCAAGTGATCACAGGGGATCAGCCCCAGCATTTT.

This clone was picked up one time. This rearrangement joins TRBV7-2 to TRBJ2-5, with D possibly matching TRBD2 (5 bases). This CDR3 region has 14 residues. Trimming pared 2 bases from V and 5 bases from J, leaving 12 bases between. Germline values: CDR1 SGHTA, CDR2 FQGNSA. The CDR3 DNA is TGTGCCAGCAGCTTAATCCAGCGCGGGGAGACCCAGTACTTC. Protein: CASSLIQRGETQYF.

The rearrangement uses TRBV30 and TRBJ1-1; no reliable D call. The germline V gene encodes CDR1 GTSNPN and CDR2 SVGIG (reference sequence). This CDR3 contains 12 residues. V shed 4 bases and J shed 0 bases, with 6 bases lying between them. This CDR3 reads CAWISVNTEAFF. The CDR3 nucleotides read TGTGCCTGGATTTCCGTGAACACTGAAGCTTTCTTT.

The chain is built from TRBV9 and TRBJ1-3; TRBD1 aligns across 8 bases. CDR1 is SGDLS and CDR2 is YYNGEE in the germline V gene. V shed 0 bases, J shed 4 bases, and the junction held 0 bases outside the gene matches. The CDR3 consists of 14 residues. The CDR3 nucleotides are TGTGCCAGCAGCGTAGGGACAGGGGGAAACACCATATATTTT. Translating it yields CASSVGTGGNTIYF.